The 13 T cell receptor beta chains given below trace back to one sample, sequenced in a study of regulatory T cells in long-lasting Graves disease. Sequencing libraries for TCR beta were prepared with iRepertoire HTBI primers and Arm-PCR of CDR3 regions. TCRdb recomputed calls from the multiplex PCR reads with MiXCR, one row per CDR3 protein. The repertoire holds over 300,000 distinct CDR3 sequences, with roughly a sixth as singletons. Time point in this sample: newly diagnosed GD, antithyroid drugs for less than 3 months. Generation of the TCR library employed RNA extracted from PBMCs. The sequenced sample was peripheral blood mononuclear cells (PBMCs), obtained at new diagnosis, from a patient treated with antithyroid drugs. Receptors were obtained from a female donor with Graves disease.

The chain links TRBV12-3 or TRBV12-4 to TRBJ2-5; TRBD2 is a possible D gene (6 bases). V lost 6 bases and J 1 base, leaving 21 bases between the germline ends. The CDR3 runs 17 residues. The CDR3 loop is CASSPLGGWAGQETQYF. CDR3 nucleotide sequence: TGTGCCAGCAGCCCCTTGGGGGGTTGGGCGGGCCAAGAGACCCAGTACTTC.

This clonotype was found many times. The chain combines TRBV12-3 or TRBV12-4 with TRBJ1-2, with TRBD1 as a possible D gene (6 bases). CDR3 size: 13 residues. The ends were cut back, 7 bases at V and 4 bases at J, with 13 bases in the middle. The CDR3 sequence: CASKTRGTYGYTF. In DNA form, the CDR3 reads TGTGCCAGCAAGACAAGGGGGACCTATGGCTACACCTTC.

This clonotype was recorded at least ten times. The V and J genes are TRBV7-2 and TRBJ2-6, with D uncertain. Trimming took off 1 base at V and 0 bases at J, with 10 bases between the two ends. This CDR3 spans 17 amino acids. The germline V gene has CDR1 SGHTA and CDR2 FQGNSA. The CDR3 is CASSLVGQLSGANVLTF. In nucleotides, the CDR3 is TGTGCCAGCAGCTTAGTAGGGCAGCTCTCTGGGGCCAACGTCCTGACTTTC.

This clonotype was observed at least ten times. The chain is built from TRBV7-2 and TRBJ2-1; 9 positions agree with TRBD2. Unmatched junction bases numbered 12, after V lost 8 bases and J lost 7 bases. This CDR3 comprises 15 residues. Per germline, CDR1 SGHTA and CDR2 FQGNSA. In nucleotides, the CDR3 is TGTGCCAGCTCGGGGAGGCGGGAGGGCCGAAATGAGCAGTTCTTC. This translates into CASSGRREGRNEQFF. Full variable domain (remainder filled in from reference TRBV7-2 and TRBJ2-1): GAGVSQSPSNKVTEKGKDVELRCDPISGHTALYWYRQSLGQGLEFLIYFQGNSAPDKSGLPSDRFSAERTGGSVSTLTIQRTQQEDSAVYLCASSGRREGRNEQFFGPGTRLTVL.

This clonotype was counted many times. This chain links TRBV12-3 or TRBV12-4 with TRBJ1-1; D is unclear. The CDR3 has 13 amino acids. Trimming left V 9 bases short and J 5 bases short, with 16 bases between. The CDR3 nucleotides are TGTGCCAGTGCGCGTGGGGTTAGGACTGAAGCTTTCTTT. Translation gives CASARGVRTEAFF.

Concerning this clonotype itself: At one end the junction does not follow the germline gene, possibly because of a read error. The rearrangement joins TRBV7-2 to TRBJ1-4; TRBD1 agrees at 9 bases. Germline loops: CDR1 SGHTA, CDR2 FQGNSA. The length of the CDR3 is 15 residues. CDR3 amino acids: CAGSSLWDRDEKLFF. In DNA form, the CDR3 reads TGTGCCGGCAGCTCTCTTTGGGACAGGGATGAAAAACTGTTTTTT.

The rearrangement links TRBV6-2 or TRBV6-3 to TRBJ2-1; tentative D call: TRBD1 (6 bases). This CDR3 region has 15 residues. V was cut by 5 bases and J by 4 bases, with 15 bases left in between. Germline CDR1 is MNHEY and CDR2 is SVGEGT. Here the CDR3 DNA reads TGTGCCAGCAGTAGCCAGGGGATTCTTTACAATGAGCAGTTCTTC. Its translation is CASSSQGILYNEQFF.

The V gene is TRBV7-2, the J gene TRBJ2-5, with D perhaps matching TRBD2 (6 bases). Germline V gene data show CDR1 as SGHTA and CDR2 as FQGNSA. The CDR3 has 18 amino acids. Trimming shortened V by 5 bases and J by 4 bases, and 26 bases separated the two germline ends. CDR3 sequence reads: CASSPKNAGPLWGETQYF. The DNA of the CDR3 is TGTGCCAGCAGCCCGAAGAATGCGGGGCCGCTTTGGGGAGAGACCCAGTACTTC.

The chain is built from TRBV27 and TRBJ1-5, with D hard to call. CDR1 is MNHEY, CDR2 SMNVEV, per germline (reference sequence). The V end lost 5 bases, the J end lost 4 bases, and 12 bases lay between the germline ends. The CDR3 has 14 amino acids. The DNA of the CDR3 is TGTGCCAGCAGTCTTTATGGCCCTAATCAGCCCCAGCATTTT. Protein: CASSLYGPNQPQHF.

At least ten counts were recorded for this clonotype. The chain is built from TRBV9 and TRBJ1-2; D not certain. Deletions cut 3 bases from V and 2 bases from J, with 14 bases between. The CDR3 has 15 amino acids. Germline V CDR1 and CDR2: SGDLS, YYNGEE. The CDR3 here is CASSAESGINYGYTF. Here the CDR3 DNA reads TGTGCCAGCAGCGCAGAGTCCGGGATCAACTATGGCTACACCTTC.

This clonotype was observed a few times. The gene calls are TRBV10-1 and TRBJ1-5; tentatively, D is TRBD1 (5 bases). The CDR3 consists of 14 residues. Germline CDR1 WNHNN, CDR2 SYGVQD (reference sequence). V lost 2 bases, J lost 7 bases, and 12 bases lay in between. The DNA of the CDR3 is TGCGCCAGCAGTGAGCAGGGAATTGGGCAGCCCCAGCATTTT. Its protein is CASSEQGIGQPQHF.

The chain uses TRBV6-1 and TRBJ2-3; 7 nucleotides align to TRBD1. Germline V CDR1 and CDR2: MNHNS, SASEGT. The V gene end was trimmed by 5 bases and the J gene end by 1 base; junction bases not matched to a gene: 9. The CDR3 is 16 amino acids. The CDR3, as DNA: TGTGCCAGCAGTCTTGAGGGGACAGTAGGCACAGATACGCAGTATTTT. Amino acid sequence: CASSLEGTVGTDTQYF.

This clonotype has just a few counts. The CDR3, as DNA: TGTGCTAGTGGTTTGGGATTTGGGCAGGGGCGCAACGAGCAGTACTTC. Its translation: CASGLGFGQGRNEQYF. The chain has TRBV12-5 and TRBJ2-7; possible D gene TRBD1, 6 bases. CDR1 is LGHNT and CDR2 is FRNRAP in the germline V gene. This CDR3 spans 16 amino acids. Trimming took 1 base from V and 5 from J, leaving 18 bases between them.